Each of the 25 T cell receptor beta chains below was sequenced from the same sample in a study of blood T cell repertoires in COVID-19 (dated by TCRdb to about 2020). Libraries came from the immunoSEQ multiplex PCR assay. TCRdb limited this immuneACCESS table to in-frame rearrangements with V and J called. A share of clones is missing; checked studies link under half to unresolved V genes, and the rest is unexplained. A total of around 70,000 clones appear in this sample, approximately 90% of them only once. Of the sample, around 2.6% falls within the top ten clones. The material sequenced was peripheral blood. Receptor source: a man in his fifties or sixties with COVID-19, enrolled during active disease.

The chain has TRBV19 and TRBJ2-2; D is perhaps TRBD2 (6 bases). This CDR3 has 14 residues. Germline V gene data show CDR1 as LNHDA and CDR2 as SQIVND (reference sequence). V was cut by 5 bases and J by 3 bases, with 10 bases left in between. The CDR3 region has the DNA TGTGCCAGTAGTCGACCGGGAGACACCGGGGAGCTGTTTTTT. Translated, it gives CASSRPGDTGELFF.

This chain connects TRBV5-4 to TRBJ2-5; the D gene is possibly TRBD1 (5 bases). The CDR3 spans 14 residues. The ends were cut back, 1 base at V and 1 base at J, with 8 bases in the middle. The germline V gene has CDR1 SGHNT and CDR2 YYREEE (reference sequence). CDR3: CASSLLGAQETQYF. The CDR3 DNA reads as TGTGCCAGCAGCTTGCTAGGGGCCCAAGAGACCCAGTACTTC. The full variable domain, its missing parts supplied by reference TRBV5-4 and TRBJ2-5, is ETGVTQSPTHLIKTRGQQVTLRCSSQSGHNTVSWYQQALGQGPQFIFQYYREEENGRGNFPPRFSGLQFPNYSSELNVNALELDDSALYLCASSLLGAQETQYFGPGTRLLVL.

This chain links TRBV5-1 with TRBJ2-1; TRBD2 is a possible D gene (7 bases). V was clipped by 4 bases and J by 2 bases, with 13 bases between them. Germline CDR1 SGHRS, CDR2 YFSETQ. This CDR3 region has 15 residues. CDR3 DNA: TGCGCCAGCAGCGAAGGGGGGGTTACCTACAATGAGCAGTTCTTC. Translation gives CASSEGGVTYNEQFF.

The V call is TRBV4-1, the J call TRBJ2-7, with 12 bases aligning to TRBD2. The CDR3 extends over 16 amino acids. The germline V gene encodes CDR1 MGHRA and CDR2 YSYEKL. After removal of 0 bases from V and 4 bases from J, the junction contained 4 bases not matched to a gene. CDR3 DNA sequence: TGCGCCAGCAGCCAAGATATAACTAGCGGGGGGTACGAGCAGTACTTC. This encodes CASSQDITSGGYEQYF.

The chain links TRBV7-3 to TRBJ2-2; a weak D match, TRBD2 (6 bases). This CDR3 is built from 15 residues. Trimming removed 5 bases at V and 0 bases at J, with 10 bases between. Germline V gives CDR1 SGHTA, CDR2 FQGTGA. The CDR3 DNA sequence: TGTGCCAGCAGCCCCAGCGGGTCGAACACCGGGGAGCTGTTTTTT. Its translation is CASSPSGSNTGELFF.

The chain carries TRBV18 and TRBJ1-2, with TRBD1 matching 9 bases. Germline lookup yields CDR1 KGHSH and CDR2 LQKENI. V dropped 3 bases and J dropped 7; count of bases not matched to a gene: 6. The CDR3 contains 14 residues. CDR3 DNA: TGTGCCAGCTCACCGGGACAGGGATCGGGTGGCTACACCTTC. The encoded protein is CASSPGQGSGGYTF.

The CDR3 spells CASKSGLAGWMEQFF. In DNA, the CDR3 is TGCGCCAGCAAGAGTGGACTAGCGGGATGGATGGAGCAGTTCTTC. V is TRBV5-1 and J is TRBJ2-1; 12 positions agree with TRBD2. The CDR3 runs 15 residues. The V and J ends lost 6 bases and 10 bases, in that order; junction bases with no gene match: 11. In germline, CDR1 is SGHRS, CDR2 YFSETQ.

This chain joins TRBV19 and TRBJ2-6, with a possible D match to TRBD1 (6 bases). The CDR3 contains 15 residues. Between the trimmed V and J ends, which lost 3 bases and 4 bases, there was a span of 10 bases. Germline V gene data show CDR1 as LNHDA and CDR2 as SQIVND (reference sequence). This CDR3 reads CASSIPGVGANVLTF. In nucleotides, the CDR3 is TGTGCCAGTAGTATTCCAGGGGTCGGGGCCAACGTCCTGACTTTC.

V usage is TRBV18 and J usage is TRBJ2-5, with 15 bases fitting TRBD2. V shed 6 bases and J 5 bases; nucleotides not matched to a gene: 19. From germline, CDR1 is KGHSH and CDR2 LQKENI. This CDR3 region has 20 residues. In nucleotides, the CDR3 is TGTGCCAGCTCCCAAAGCGGGACTAGCGGGAGGTTGGCTCGTTCGGAGACCCAGTACTTC. This encodes CASSQSGTSGRLARSETQYF.

The chain combines TRBV3-1 (or the pseudogene TRBV3-2) with TRBJ2-7; tentatively, D is TRBD2 (8 bases). V lost 7 bases and J 6 bases, leaving 16 bases between the germline ends. The CDR3 spans 13 residues. CDR1 and CDR2 (germline): LGHDT, YNNKEL (reference sequence). The CDR3 bases are TGTGCCAGCACCGGGACTAGACAGGGCGAGCAGTACTTC. This gives the protein CASTGTRQGEQYF.

This rearrangement joins TRBV5-1 to TRBJ1-1; TRBD1 matches 9 bases. The CDR3 covers 15 residues. CDR1 is SGHRS, CDR2 YFSETQ, per germline. V lost 3 bases to trimming and J lost 0 bases; unmatched junction nucleotides: 3. In DNA, the CDR3 is TGCGCCAGCAGCTGGGGACAGGGATTGAACACTGAAGCTTTCTTT. This codes for CASSWGQGLNTEAFF. Full variable domain (missing parts from reference TRBV5-1 and TRBJ1-1): KAGVTQTPRYLIKTRGQQVTLSCSPISGHRSVSWYQQTPGQGLQFLFEYFSETQRNKGNFPGRFSGRQFSNSRSEMNVSTLELGDSALYLCASSWGQGLNTEAFFGQGTRLTVV.

This clone came up a few times. This CDR3 reads CASSWDGGRSPLHF. CDR3 nucleotides: TGTGCCAGCAGTTGGGACGGCGGGAGGTCACCCCTCCACTTT. This chain connects TRBV27 to TRBJ1-6; possible D gene TRBD1, 5 bases. The V gene's germline CDR1 is MNHEY and CDR2 SMNVEV (reference sequence). This CDR3 spans 14 amino acids. V shed 4 bases and J shed 10 bases, with 14 bases lying between them.

This sequence joins TRBV3-1 (or the pseudogene TRBV3-2) and TRBJ2-1, with 11 positions matching TRBD2. The germline V gene encodes CDR1 LGHDT and CDR2 YNNKEL (reference sequence). V gave up 4 bases and J gave up 5 bases; unmatched junction bases: 4. The CDR3 contains 15 residues. The CDR3 protein is CASSLGLADHNEQFF. The CDR3, as DNA: TGTGCCAGCAGCCTGGGACTAGCGGATCACAATGAGCAGTTCTTC.

In its sample, this clone was seen once. V gene TRBV2 combines with J gene TRBJ2-1; 9 nucleotides align to TRBD2. The V and J ends lost 3 bases and 0 bases, in that order; junction bases with no gene match: 3. The CDR3 is made up of 16 amino acids. Germline V gene sequence: CDR1 SNHLY, CDR2 FYNNEI. The CDR3 nucleotides read TGTGCCAGCAGTGATACTAGCGGGTACTCCTACAATGAGCAGTTCTTC. Its translation is CASSDTSGYSYNEQFF.

The V and J genes are TRBV3-1 (or the pseudogene TRBV3-2) and TRBJ2-3, with D possibly being TRBD2 (6 bases). This CDR3 is 16 amino acids long. Germline V gives CDR1 LGHDT, CDR2 YNNKEL (reference sequence). The ends were cut back, 6 bases at V and 4 bases at J, with 20 bases in the middle. As DNA, the CDR3 is TGTGCCAGCAGAACATCTAGCCGGCGGGGTTCAGATACGCAGTATTTT. It encodes CASRTSSRRGSDTQYF.

Details on this clone: This sample includes further DNA sequences coding for the same CDR3. The chain joins TRBV28 to TRBJ1-2; maybe TRBD1 (6 bases). CDR3 length equals 13 residues. The germline V and J ends were trimmed by 4 bases and 3 bases, with 9 bases remaining between them. Germline CDR1 reads MDHEN; CDR2 reads SYDVKM. The CDR3 loop is CASSSGQDYGYTF. The DNA of the CDR3 is TGTGCCAGCAGTTCGGGACAAGACTATGGCTACACCTTC.

The V gene is TRBV11-3, the J gene TRBJ2-2; D is ambiguous. There are 14 residues in the CDR3. The germline V gene has CDR1 SGHNT and CDR2 YENEEA. V lost 1 base to trimming and J lost 5 bases, with 8 bases between them. CDR3 residues: CASSLGLSTGELFF. DNA of the CDR3: TGTGCCAGCAGCTTAGGACTTTCTACCGGGGAGCTGTTTTTT.

The V call is TRBV24-1, the J call TRBJ2-3, with 7 bases identical to TRBD1. CDR3 size: 14 residues. V lost 5 bases and J lost 6; bases outside the gene matches: 7. Per germline, CDR1 KGHDR and CDR2 SFDVKD. DNA for the CDR3: TGTGCCACCAGTGCCGAGGGGGCGGGTGATACGCAGTATTTT. This gives the protein CATSAEGAGDTQYF.

The chain joins TRBV6-5 to TRBJ2-5; TRBD2 agrees at 7 bases. Germline trimming cut 6 bases from V and 4 bases from J; bases unmatched to any gene: 5. This CDR3 is built from 13 residues. Germline V CDR1 and CDR2: MNHEY, SVGAGI. The CDR3 region has the DNA TGTGCCAGCAGCCCCCGACTAGCAGAGACCCAGTACTTC. Translation: CASSPRLAETQYF.

J is TRBJ1-1 and V is TRBV4-2; D gene ambiguous. CDR1 and CDR2 (germline): LGHNA, YNFKEQ. CDR3 length: 14 residues. V was trimmed by 1 base and J by 0 bases, leaving 6 bases between them. The CDR3 sequence: CASSQASLNTEAFF. CDR3 DNA sequence: TGTGCCAGCAGCCAAGCTAGTCTGAACACTGAAGCTTTCTTT.

V usage is TRBV5-4 and J usage is TRBJ1-2, with 7 bases identical to TRBD1. Germline CDR1 and CDR2: SGHNT and YYREEE (reference sequence). The CDR3 consists of 16 residues. The V segment lost 0 bases and the J segment 4 bases; nucleotides outside the gene matches: 9. The CDR3 spells CASSLAGRQGGYGYTF. The CDR3 region has the DNA TGTGCCAGCAGCTTGGCCGGTCGACAGGGCGGCTATGGCTACACCTTC.

The chain links TRBV3-1 (or the pseudogene TRBV3-2) to TRBJ2-2, with TRBD2 matching over 8 bases. V lost 4 bases and J lost 5; bases outside the gene matches: 9. Germline CDR1 reads LGHDT; CDR2 reads YNNKEL (reference sequence). The CDR3 consists of 16 residues. The CDR3 spells CASSLSGSGKTGELFF. CDR3 in DNA: TGTGCCAGCAGCCTCTCGGGTAGCGGGAAAACCGGGGAGCTGTTTTTT.

Regarding this clone: The identical CDR3 is also encoded by other nucleotide sequences in the sample. The chain recombines TRBV5-1 with TRBJ1-1; no definite D call. V was trimmed by 2 bases and J by 3 bases, leaving 8 bases between them. Per germline, CDR1 SGHRS and CDR2 YFSETQ. The CDR3 contains 13 residues. CDR3 nucleotides: TGCGCCAGCAGCTTCAAAGGAGACACTGAAGCTTTCTTT. Translated: CASSFKGDTEAFF.

The chain combines TRBV6-5 with TRBJ1-5; D may be TRBD1 (6 bases). V was clipped by 2 bases and J by 5 bases, with 13 bases between them. The CDR3 loop spans 15 amino acids. CDR1 is MNHEY and CDR2 is SVGAGI in the germline V gene. The chain's CDR3 is CASSYGGGGDQPQHF. CDR3 nucleotide sequence: TGTGCCAGCAGTTACGGGGGGGGCGGTGATCAGCCCCAGCATTTT.

The chain is built from TRBV9 and TRBJ1-4; D is unclear. This CDR3 region has 14 residues. The ends were cut back, 6 bases at V and 0 bases at J, with 9 bases in the middle. Germline CDR1 SGDLS, CDR2 YYNGEE. The CDR3 region is CASTEASTNEKLFF. In DNA, the CDR3 is TGTGCCAGCACCGAGGCCTCAACTAATGAAAAACTGTTTTTT.